This TCR beta chain came from a study of blood T cell repertoires in COVID-19. This CDR3 spans 16 amino acids. Trimming removed 2 bases from V and 1 base from J; junction bases left unmatched: 4. Looked up from germline, CDR1 is SGHNT and CDR2 is YENEEA. Here immunoSEQ multiplex PCR was the method, and the copy in TCRdb shows in-frame clones only, minus some. The sample holds about 69,000 clones, approximately 85% seen once. Sequencing was done on a sample of peripheral blood. The chain combines TRBV11-3 with TRBJ2-3, with 9 bases matching TRBD2. The clonotype comes from an older man with acute or convalescent COVID-19. The CDR3 DNA follows: TGTGCCAGCAGCTTAAGTAGCGGGAGAGGCACAGATACGCAGTATTTT. Encoded protein: CASSLSSGRGTDTQYF. Together with reference TRBV11-3 and TRBJ2-3, the CDR3 gives the full variable domain: EAGVVQSPRYKIIEKKQPVAFWCNPISGHNTLYWYLQNLGQGPELLIRYENEEAVDDSQLPKDRFSAERLKGVDSTLKIQPAELGDSAVYLCASSLSSGRGTDTQYFGPGTRLTVL.